The clone carrying this T cell receptor beta chain was detected once. Trimming cost V 6 bases and J 4 bases, with 9 bases left between them. Germline V lookup: CDR1 MNHEY, CDR2 SMNVEV (reference sequence). There are 13 residues in the CDR3. The sample comes from a study of blood T cell repertoires in COVID-19. Generated by immunoSEQ multiplex PCR, the TCRdb table keeps only in-frame clones and is missing some. This sample yields about 310,000 clones, of which around nine tenths are seen a single time; 1% belongs to the top ten. The sequence was collected from a man aged 50 to 60 with active or convalescent COVID-19. The sample was peripheral blood. V is TRBV27 and J is TRBJ2-2; D unresolved. CDR3 nucleotides: TGTGCCAGCAGGGAGTTGGGCACCGGGGAGCTGTTTTTT. Amino acids: CASRELGTGELFF.